Each of the 6 T cell receptor beta chains below was sequenced from the same sample in a study of blood T cell repertoires in COVID-19. Here immunoSEQ multiplex PCR was the method, and the copy in TCRdb shows in-frame clones only, minus some. This sample carries 30,000 to 40,000 clones, roughly four fifths of them seen once, and the ten largest clones take about 42%. Sequences were obtained from peripheral blood. Source of these receptors: a man older than 75 with active or convalescent COVID-19.

The rearrangement uses TRBV7-8 and TRBJ1-1, with 7 bases aligning to TRBD1. The germline CDR1 and CDR2 sequences are SGHVS and FQNEAQ. With V trimmed by 4 bases and J by 8 bases, 7 bases remained unmatched. There are 13 residues in the CDR3. CDR3 coding DNA: TGTGCCAGCAGCTCAAGGACAGGAATAGAAGCTTTCTTT. Its protein product is CASSSRTGIEAFF.

The chain has TRBV7-2 and TRBJ2-1; TRBD2 matches at 8 bases. V was pared by 2 bases and J by 4 bases, with 10 bases of the junction left unmatched. The CDR3 contains 17 residues. Germline loops: CDR1 SGHTA, CDR2 FQGNSA. The CDR3 nucleotides read TGTGCCAGCAGCTTACGTGCCGGGAGGGCCCCTTACAATGAGCAGTTCTTC. Translation gives CASSLRAGRAPYNEQFF.

This chain joins TRBV7-9 and TRBJ1-2, with D tentatively TRBD1 (5 bases). The germline V and J ends were trimmed by 5 bases and 5 bases, with 21 bases remaining between them. The CDR3 contains 16 residues. Germline values: CDR1 SEHNR, CDR2 FQNEAQ (reference sequence). The CDR3 sequence: CASSISASDSKYGYTF. CDR3 DNA sequence: TGTGCCAGCAGCATCAGCGCCTCTGACAGCAAATATGGCTACACCTTC. Filled out from reference TRBV7-9 and TRBJ1-2, the complete variable domain reads DTGVSQNPRHKITKRGQNVTFRCDPISEHNRLYWYRQTLGQGPEFLTYFQNEAQLEKSRLLSDRFSAERPKGSFSTLEIQRTEQGDSAMYLCASSISASDSKYGYTFGSGTRLTVV.

V and J are TRBV7-6 and TRBJ2-1; TRBD1 matches at 9 bases. CDR3 length: 18 residues. Germline CDR1 and CDR2: SGHVS and FNYEAQ. V lost 1 base to trimming and J lost 7 bases; unmatched junction nucleotides: 14. CDR3 nucleotides: TGTGCCAGCAGCTTAGGATCAGGGACAGGGACGAGGGGGAATGAGCAGTTCTTC. It specifies CASSLGSGTGTRGNEQFF. The full variable domain, rest sourced from reference TRBV7-6 and TRBJ2-1, is GAGVSQSPRYKVTKRGQDVALRCDPISGHVSLYWYRQALGQGPEFLTYFNYEAQQDKSGLPNDRFSAERPEGSISTLTIQRTEQRDSAMYRCASSLGSGTGTRGNEQFFGPGTRLTVL.

This clone was found a few times. The chain recombines TRBV2 with TRBJ2-7; TRBD2 agrees at 10 bases. This CDR3 is 19 amino acids long. The V gene end was trimmed by 6 bases and the J gene end by 3 bases; junction bases not matched to a gene: 20. Germline V gene sequence: CDR1 SNHLY, CDR2 FYNNEI. The CDR3 reads CASRGRSWRSSGSVYEQYF. DNA of the CDR3: TGTGCCAGCAGAGGCCGCAGTTGGAGATCTAGCGGGAGCGTCTACGAGCAGTACTTC.

The gene calls are TRBV20-1 and TRBJ1-2, with 7 positions matching TRBD1. This CDR3 contains 16 residues. With 3 bases clipped from V and 4 bases from J, the junction kept 14 bases outside the gene matches. Germline values: CDR1 DFQATT, CDR2 SNEGSKA (reference sequence). The DNA of the CDR3 is TGCAGTGCTAGTGGGGGGGAACAGGGGATCGGCTATGGCTACACCTTC. This translates into CSASGGEQGIGYGYTF.